This T cell receptor beta chain is from a study of blood T cells in healthy people across ages. V shed 5 bases and J shed 4 bases, with 14 bases lying between them. From germline, CDR1 is DFQATT and CDR2 SNEGSKA (reference sequence). The CDR3 sequence is 13 residues long. Sample-barcoded 5' priming and a J-beta primer mix drove a second PCR of 7 to 11 cycles. Each cDNA molecule carried a tag from a template-switch adaptor that contained 12 random nucleotides. One entry per CDR3 protein, called by TCRdb with MiXCR from the 5' RACE reads. The sample records 650,000 to 1,000,000 distinct CDR3 sequences, roughly 35% being singletons. Notes on this clonotype: Its antigen is unknown.

Findings of the study overall: Unsorted PBMCs prevented conclusive naive versus antigen-experienced comparison.

The sequenced sample consisted of blood. The receptor was derived from a man younger than 35 in good health. The chain is built from TRBV20-1 and TRBJ1-1; D is uncertain. CDR3 in amino acids: CSAYLNAGTEAFF. The CDR3 region has the DNA TGCAGTGCTTACCTGAACGCGGGCACTGAAGCTTTCTTT.